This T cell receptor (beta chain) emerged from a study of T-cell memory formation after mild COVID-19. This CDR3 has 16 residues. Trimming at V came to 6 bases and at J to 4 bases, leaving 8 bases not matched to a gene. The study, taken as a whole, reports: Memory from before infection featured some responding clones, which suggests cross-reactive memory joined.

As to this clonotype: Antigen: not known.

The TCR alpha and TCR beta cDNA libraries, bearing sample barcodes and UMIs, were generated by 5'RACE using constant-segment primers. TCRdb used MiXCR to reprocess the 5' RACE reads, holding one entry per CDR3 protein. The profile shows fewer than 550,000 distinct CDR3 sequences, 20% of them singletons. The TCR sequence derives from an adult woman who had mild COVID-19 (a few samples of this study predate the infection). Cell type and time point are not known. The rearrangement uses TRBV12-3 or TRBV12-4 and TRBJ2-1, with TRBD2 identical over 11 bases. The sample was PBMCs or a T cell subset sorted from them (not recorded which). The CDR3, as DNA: TGTGCCAGCAGCTCAACCGGGACTAGCGGTTACAATGAGCAGTTCTTC. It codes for CASSSTGTSGYNEQFF.